The present T cell receptor (beta chain) was sequenced within a study of cytomegalovirus exposure and HLA in healthy donors. General study findings and limits: Three chains tied to CMV proved CMV antigen-specific in vitro.

The germline V gene encodes CDR1 SEHNR and CDR2 FQNEAQ (reference sequence). This CDR3 region has 13 residues. V shed 5 bases and J shed 7 bases, with 12 bases lying between them. The PCR made use of 60 Vbeta and 13 Jbeta primers. Method: immunoSEQ multiplex PCR; TCRdb's copy keeps in-frame clones and lacks some. The sample consists of tens of thousands of clones, around 74% of them appearing once. A word on this clone: The target antigen is unknown.

The source of this sequence is a woman in her 30s in good health and CMV-seropositive. What was sequenced was PBMCs. The J gene is TRBJ2-1, the V gene TRBV7-9; D is perhaps TRBD2 (6 bases). The CDR3 nucleotides read TGTGCCAGCAGCCGGGGACTTCTAAATGAGCAGTTCTTC. This gives the protein CASSRGLLNEQFF.